The clone carrying this TCR beta chain was seen once. The junction had 4 bases not matched to a gene; V was cut back by 4 bases and J by 3 bases. The CDR3 contains 14 residues. The germline V gene has CDR1 SGHKS and CDR2 YYEKEE (reference sequence). The data stem from a study of blood T cell repertoires in COVID-19. Profiled with immunoSEQ multiplex PCR; TCRdb holds only in-frame clones, not every one. The sample shows 200,000 or so clones, about 80% of them seen only once. The V and J genes are TRBV5-5 and TRBJ1-3, with TRBD1 matching over 7 bases. Input material: peripheral blood. The receptor's source is a human donor with acute or convalescent COVID-19. The donor label of this sample is uncertain. CDR3 coding DNA: TGTGCCAGCAGCGATGGGACAGTTGGAAACACCATATATTTT. This gives the protein CASSDGTVGNTIYF.